The rows below give T cell receptor beta chains drawn from one sample of a study of Graves' ophthalmopathy and Graves' hyperthyroidism. TCRdb called the multiplex PCR reads again in MiXCR, with one record for every CDR3 protein. The table has 500,000 to 700,000 distinct CDR3 sequences, less than 45% seen once; the top ten hold around 4%. Sequencing was carried out using peripheral blood or thyroid tissue (not recorded which). The source of these receptors is an adult man with Graves' hyperthyroidism. CDR3s include the opening cysteine and the closing phenylalanine or tryptophan. The order of the fields is CDR3 DNA, CDR3 protein, D gene, J gene, V gene, clone size, CDR3 length. The D gene is left open where the match is weak. Some rows have no size entry. The others give once, few or many, or a class for an expanded clone.

cdr3_nt: TGTGCCAGCAGTGAATCTACGTGGGCAGATACGCAGTATTTT
cdr3_aa: CASSESTWADTQYF
d_call: -
j_call: TRBJ2-3
v_call: TRBV2
clone_size: -
cdr3_length: 14

cdr3_nt: TGCAGTGCTAGTATACAGGGGATTTTAGGGAACACTGAAGCTTTCTTT
cdr3_aa: CSASIQGILGNTEAFF
d_call: TRBD1
j_call: TRBJ1-1
v_call: TRBV20-1
clone_size: many
cdr3_length: 16

cdr3_nt: TGTGCCAGCAGCTTTGAGTTACAGTCGGAGACCCAGTACTTC
cdr3_aa: CASSFELQSETQYF
d_call: -
j_call: TRBJ2-5
v_call: TRBV7-9
clone_size: many
cdr3_length: 14

cdr3_nt: TGTGCCAGCGTCGGGGGCGCGAACACCGGGGAGCTGTTTTTT
cdr3_aa: CASVGGANTGELFF
d_call: -
j_call: TRBJ2-2
v_call: TRBV28
clone_size: -
cdr3_length: 14

cdr3_nt: TGTGCCAGCATCTCCGAGGGACAGGGCAACAGCTACACCTTC
cdr3_aa: CASISEGQGNSYTF
d_call: TRBD1
j_call: TRBJ1-2
v_call: TRBV6-6
clone_size: many
cdr3_length: 14

cdr3_nt: TGTGCCACCAGCGGCGGGGGGGCCCTTTACAATGAGCAGTACTTC
cdr3_aa: CATSGGGALYNEQYF
d_call: TRBD2
j_call: TRBJ2-5
v_call: TRBV15
clone_size: few
cdr3_length: 15

cdr3_nt: TGTGCCAGCAGTTTCGGCGGGGCGGCTAATTCACCCCTCCACTTT
cdr3_aa: CASSFGGAANSPLHF
d_call: -
j_call: TRBJ1-6
v_call: TRBV19
clone_size: -
cdr3_length: 15

cdr3_nt: TGTGCCAGCAGCACACATCCCATAGCGGCAGAGACCCAGTACTTC
cdr3_aa: CASSTHPIAAETQYF
d_call: -
j_call: TRBJ2-5
v_call: TRBV7-3
clone_size: many
cdr3_length: 15

cdr3_nt: TGTGCCAGCAGGCTGTTGGAAATACAAGAGACCCAGTACTTC
cdr3_aa: CASRLLEIQETQYF
d_call: -
j_call: TRBJ2-5
v_call: TRBV6-2/TRBV6-3
clone_size: -
cdr3_length: 14

cdr3_nt: TGTGCCAGCAGTCGTACAGGGAACCAAGAGACCCAGTACTTC
cdr3_aa: CASSRTGNQETQYF
d_call: -
j_call: TRBJ2-5
v_call: TRBV12-3/TRBV12-4
clone_size: few
cdr3_length: 14